This T cell receptor beta chain was obtained from a study of early T cells in non-severe SARS-CoV-2 infection. Study information: Sequencing used unsorted whole-blood bulk RNA, so chains lack pairing.

This clonotype was recorded many times. The protocol attached unique molecular identifiers to individual cDNA molecules. TCRdb re-called the 5' RACE reads through MiXCR, storing one row per CDR3 protein. The table has 70,000 to 85,000 distinct CDR3 sequences, over 10% seen once; the top ten hold around 6%. The CDR3 runs 15 residues. Germline V gene lookup returns CDR1 SGHTA and CDR2 FQGNSA. V lost 1 base, J lost 3 bases, and 10 bases lay in between. The sequencing input was whole blood. The chain combines TRBV7-2 with TRBJ1-5, with D maybe TRBD1 (6 bases). The TCR sequence derives from an adult who was a healthcare worker with PCR-confirmed SARS-CoV-2 infection or an uninfected control (not recorded which). The CDR3 loop is CASSLVGDNNQPQHF. DNA for the CDR3: TGTGCCAGCAGCTTAGTCGGGGACAACAATCAGCCCCAGCATTTT.